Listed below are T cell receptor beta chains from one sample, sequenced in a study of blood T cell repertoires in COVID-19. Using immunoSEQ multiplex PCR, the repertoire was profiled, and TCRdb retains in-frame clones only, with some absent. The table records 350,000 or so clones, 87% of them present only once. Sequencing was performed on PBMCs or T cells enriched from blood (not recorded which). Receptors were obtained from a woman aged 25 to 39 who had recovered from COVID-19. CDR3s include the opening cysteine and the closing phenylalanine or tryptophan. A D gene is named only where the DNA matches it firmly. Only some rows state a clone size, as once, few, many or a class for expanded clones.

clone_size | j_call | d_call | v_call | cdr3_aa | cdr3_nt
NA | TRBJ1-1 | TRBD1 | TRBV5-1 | CASSVQTGVNTEAFF | TGCGCCAGCAGCGTACAGACAGGGGTGAACACTGAAGCTTTCTTT
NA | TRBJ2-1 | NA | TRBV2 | CASKQGGGWDNEQFF | TGTGCCAGCAAACAAGGGGGGGGCTGGGACAATGAGCAGTTCTTC
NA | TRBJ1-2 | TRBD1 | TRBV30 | CAGGDRGGNYGYTF | TGTGCCGGAGGAGACAGGGGAGGTAACTATGGCTACACCTTC
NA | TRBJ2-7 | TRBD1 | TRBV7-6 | CASSPGQGPYEQYF | TGTGCCAGCAGCCCAGGACAGGGCCCCTACGAGCAGTACTTC
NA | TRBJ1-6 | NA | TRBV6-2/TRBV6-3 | CASSPLHRPNSPLHF | TGTGCCAGCAGCCCTCTCCACAGGCCTAATTCACCCCTCCACTTT
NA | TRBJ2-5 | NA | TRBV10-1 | CASSEGGGLGETQYF | TGCGCCAGCAGTGAGGGCGGCGGGTTAGGAGAGACCCAGTACTTC
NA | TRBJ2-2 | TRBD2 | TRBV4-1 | CASSQAGLAGGPNTGELFF | TGCGCCAGCAGCCAAGCGGGACTAGCGGGGGGTCCGAACACCGGGGAGCTGTTTTTT
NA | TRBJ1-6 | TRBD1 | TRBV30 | CACRTGAYNSPLHF | TGTGCCTGCCGGACAGGGGCTTATAATTCACCCCTCCACTTT
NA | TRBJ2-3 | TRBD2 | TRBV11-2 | CASSRAGGQYF | TGTGCCAGCAGCCGAGCGGGGGGGCAGTATTTT
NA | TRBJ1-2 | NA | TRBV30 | CAWSVPPGLMYGYTF | TGTGCCTGGAGTGTACCCCCGGGACTGATGTATGGCTACACCTTC
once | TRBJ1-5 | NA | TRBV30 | CAWSVQGNQPQHF | TGTGCCTGGAGTGTACAGGGAAATCAGCCCCAGCATTTT
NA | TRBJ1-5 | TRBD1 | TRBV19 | CASSIGQGARRVDQPQHF | TGTGCCAGTAGTATTGGGCAGGGGGCGCGAAGGGTCGACCAGCCCCAGCATTTT
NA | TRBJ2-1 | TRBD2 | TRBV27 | CASSAGGTIIEQFF | TGTGCCAGCAGTGCGGGGGGGACCATTATCGAGCAGTTCTTC
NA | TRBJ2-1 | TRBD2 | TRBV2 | CASSAPSGGYNEQFF | TGTGCCAGCAGCGCCCCTAGCGGGGGGTACAATGAGCAGTTCTTC
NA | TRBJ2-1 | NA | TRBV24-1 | CATSDPHRGTIYEQFF | TGTGCCACCAGTGATCCCCACCGGGGGACGATCTATGAGCAGTTCTTC
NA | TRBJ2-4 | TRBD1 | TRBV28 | CASSSPWTGNIQYF | TGTGCCAGCAGCTCTCCATGGACAGGGAACATTCAGTACTTC
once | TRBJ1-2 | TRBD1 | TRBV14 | CASSQARGYGYTF | TGTGCCAGCAGCCAAGCCAGGGGGTATGGCTACACCTTC
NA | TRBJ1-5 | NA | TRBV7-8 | CASSLGQAPNQPQHF | TGTGCCAGCAGCTTAGGGCAGGCCCCCAATCAGCCCCAGCATTTT
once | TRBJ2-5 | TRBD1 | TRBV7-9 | CASSPGTVQETQYF | TGTGCCAGCAGCCCCGGGACAGTCCAAGAGACCCAGTACTTC
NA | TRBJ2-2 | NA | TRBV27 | CASSLLAGNTGELFF | TGTGCCAGCAGTTTATTGGCGGGGAACACCGGGGAGCTGTTTTTT
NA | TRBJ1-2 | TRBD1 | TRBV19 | CASSLGTGGGYGYTF | TGTGCCAGTAGTCTCGGGACAGGGGGCGGCTATGGCTACACCTTC
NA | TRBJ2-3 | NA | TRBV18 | CASSPVESTDTQYF | TGTGCCAGCTCACCAGTCGAGAGCACAGATACGCAGTATTTT
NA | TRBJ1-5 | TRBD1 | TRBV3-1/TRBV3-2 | CASSQEGGQNQPQHF | TGTGCCAGCAGCCAAGAAGGGGGACAGAATCAGCCCCAGCATTTT
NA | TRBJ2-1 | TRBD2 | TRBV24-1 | CATSDSGLAVWDEQFF | TGTGCCACCAGTGATTCCGGACTAGCGGTTTGGGATGAGCAGTTCTTC
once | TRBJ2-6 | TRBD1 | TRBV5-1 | CASSPLDRAGANVLTF | TGCGCCAGCAGTCCCTTGGACAGGGCTGGGGCCAACGTCCTGACTTTC
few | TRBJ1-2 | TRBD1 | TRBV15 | CATSRGTTGVDYGYTF | TGTGCCACCAGCAGAGGTACGACAGGGGTCGACTATGGCTACACCTTC
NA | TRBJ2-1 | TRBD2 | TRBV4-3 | CASSQHAGGGRHNEQFF | TGCGCCAGCAGCCAGCATGCTGGGGGAGGGAGACACAATGAGCAGTTCTTC
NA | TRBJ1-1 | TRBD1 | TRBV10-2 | CATSETTGWDTEAFF | TGCGCCACCAGCGAGACGACAGGGTGGGACACTGAAGCTTTCTTT
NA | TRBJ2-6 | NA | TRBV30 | CAWSPGANVLTF | TGTGCCTGGAGCCCAGGGGCCAACGTCCTGACTTTC
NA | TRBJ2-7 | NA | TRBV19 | CASSIRREVF | TGTGCCAGTAGTATTAGGAGGGAAGTATTC
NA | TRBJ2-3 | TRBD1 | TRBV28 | CASSRTGGVDTQYF | TGTGCCAGCAGCCGGACAGGGGGCGTAGATACGCAGTATTTT
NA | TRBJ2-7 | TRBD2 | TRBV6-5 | CASGRGVDEQYF | TGTGCCAGCGGTCGGGGGGTCGACGAGCAGTACTTC
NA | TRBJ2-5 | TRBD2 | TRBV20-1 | CSASAAGLQETQYF | TGCAGTGCTAGTGCAGCGGGGCTCCAAGAGACCCAGTACTTC
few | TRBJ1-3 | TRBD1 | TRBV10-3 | CATGAMGQTGNTIYF | TGTGCCACCGGGGCTATGGGACAGACTGGAAACACCATATATTTT
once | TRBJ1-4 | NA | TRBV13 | CASSPGLTNEKLFF | TGTGCCAGCAGCCCGGGACTCACAAATGAAAAACTGTTTTTT
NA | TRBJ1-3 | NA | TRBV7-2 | CASSFLEWSLDTIYF | TGTGCCAGCAGCTTCCTGGAGTGGTCGTTGGACACCATATATTTT
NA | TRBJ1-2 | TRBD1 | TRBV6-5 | CASSGTGGDGYTF | TGTGCCAGCAGCGGGACAGGAGGGGATGGCTACACCTTC
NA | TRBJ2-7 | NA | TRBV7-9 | CASSLKGKPAYEQYF | TGTGCCAGCAGCTTAAAGGGGAAGCCTGCCTACGAGCAGTACTTC
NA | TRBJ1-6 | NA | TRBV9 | CASSVGISGRSSYNSPLHF | TGTGCCAGCAGCGTAGGAATATCGGGGAGGAGCTCCTATAATTCACCCCTCCACTTT
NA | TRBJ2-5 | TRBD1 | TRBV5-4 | CASSLDRGQETQYF | TGTGCCAGCAGCTTGGACAGGGGGCAAGAGACCCAGTACTTC
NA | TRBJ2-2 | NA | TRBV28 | CASDRTPRGELFF | TGTGCCAGCGACCGGACTCCGAGGGGGGAGCTGTTTTTT
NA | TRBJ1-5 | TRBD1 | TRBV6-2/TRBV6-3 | CASSPTGGSGNQPQHF | TGTGCCAGCAGTCCCACAGGGGGCAGTGGCAATCAGCCCCAGCATTTT